A single sample is the source of the 20 T cell receptor beta chains below, sequenced in a study of spatial heterogeneity in lung cancer. TCRdb independently ran MiXCR on the 5' RACE reads; one entry per CDR3 protein. The profile shows around 41,000 distinct CDR3 sequences, almost 7% of them singletons. The time point denotes: sample taken at primary tumor resection. Sequencing used PBMCs, obtained at surgery. Every receptor here comes from a female donor with early-stage non-small cell lung cancer.

This clonotype was seen ten or more times. The chain couples TRBV5-1 to TRBJ2-3; D perhaps matches TRBD1 (5 bases). The CDR3 covers 14 residues. Germline lookup yields CDR1 SGHRS and CDR2 YFSETQ. Trimming stripped 0 bases from V and 0 bases from J, with 5 bases between. Here the CDR3 DNA reads TGCGCCAGCAGCTTGGGACAGAGCACAGATACGCAGTATTTT. It specifies CASSLGQSTDTQYF.

V usage is TRBV20-1 and J usage is TRBJ2-1; TRBD1 or TRBD2 may be the D gene (7 bases each). The CDR3 spans 14 residues. Trimming left V 5 bases short and J 7 bases short, with 18 bases between. Germline V gene lookup returns CDR1 DFQATT and CDR2 SNEGSKA (reference sequence). This CDR3 is CSAQLAPRGNEQFF. As DNA, the CDR3 is TGCAGTGCTCAACTAGCGCCCAGGGGGAATGAGCAGTTCTTC.

The genes are TRBV2 and TRBJ1-4; no definite D call. The CDR3 runs to 14 residues. Germline CDR1 SNHLY, CDR2 FYNNEI. Trimming cost V 4 bases and J 4 bases, with 10 bases left between them. DNA for the CDR3: TGTGCCAGCAGTGGGGCCAGCTTTAATGAAAAACTGTTTTTT. Translated: CASSGASFNEKLFF.

The rearrangement links TRBV29-1 to TRBJ1-1, with 7 bases lining up with TRBD1. CDR3 length: 15 amino acids. Germline V gene sequence: CDR1 SQVTM, CDR2 ANQGSEA. The junction had 14 bases not matched to a gene; V was cut back by 7 bases and J by 3 bases. The CDR3 nucleotides read TGCAGCGCTAAAACAGGGGCCGCGGGTCACACTGAAGCTTTCTTT. Translating gives CSAKTGAAGHTEAFF.

This clonotype was seen ten or more times. This sequence joins TRBV12-3 or TRBV12-4 and TRBJ1-5; D gene uncertain. CDR3 size: 14 residues. V lost 0 bases and J lost 6, with 9 bases in between. CDR3 amino acids: CASSLALDSQPQHF. CDR3 bases: TGTGCCAGCAGTTTAGCCCTCGACTCTCAGCCCCAGCATTTT.

This clonotype was detected many times. This rearrangement joins TRBV7-6 to TRBJ1-1; 7 nucleotides align to TRBD1. The germline gives CDR1 SGHVS, CDR2 FNYEAQ. The CDR3 is made up of 15 amino acids. V lost 5 bases to trimming and J lost 5 bases; unmatched junction nucleotides: 11. The CDR3 region is CASSPEGAPRTEAFF. The DNA of the CDR3 is TGTGCCAGCAGCCCAGAGGGGGCGCCTAGGACTGAAGCTTTCTTT. Full variable domain (outside the CDR3, taken from reference TRBV7-6 and TRBJ1-1): GAGVSQSPRYKVTKRGQDVALRCDPISGHVSLYWYRQALGQGPEFLTYFNYEAQQDKSGLPNDRFSAERPEGSISTLTIQRTEQRDSAMYRCASSPEGAPRTEAFFGQGTRLTVV.

There are many counts of this clonotype. V gene TRBV19 combines with J gene TRBJ1-1; D might be TRBD1 (6 bases). Germline V gene lookup returns CDR1 LNHDA and CDR2 SQIVND (reference sequence). The CDR3 totals 14 residues. Trimming cost V 4 bases and J 5 bases, with 14 bases left between them. The CDR3 reads CASSTPMGQTEAFF. The CDR3, as DNA: TGTGCCAGTAGTACCCCAATGGGACAAACTGAAGCTTTCTTT. Using reference TRBV19 and TRBJ1-1 for the parts outside the CDR3, the full variable domain is DGGITQSPKYLFRKEGQNVTLSCEQNLNHDAMYWYRQDPGQGLRLIYYSQIVNDFQKGDIAEGYSVSREKKESFPLTVTSAQKNPTAFYLCASSTPMGQTEAFFGQGTRLTVV.

Many counts were recorded for this clonotype. The genes are TRBV20-1 and TRBJ2-3, with D unresolved. Between the trimmed V and J ends, which lost 5 bases and 5 bases, there was a span of 17 bases. CDR3 length equals 14 residues. The germline CDR1 and CDR2 sequences are DFQATT and SNEGSKA (reference sequence). CDR3 nucleotides: TGCAGTGCTGAACGGACCGCTACTGGAGATACGCAGTATTTT. This sequence encodes CSAERTATGDTQYF.

This clonotype was seen repeatedly, ten times or more. The chain couples TRBV20-1 to TRBJ2-6, with a weak D call TRBD1 (6 bases). The CDR3 is made up of 14 amino acids. V was cut by 6 bases and J by 2 bases, with 11 bases left in between. Germline V gene data show CDR1 as DFQATT and CDR2 as SNEGSKA (reference sequence). CDR3 in DNA: TGCAGTGCCATTCGACAGGCTGGGGCCAACGTCCTGACTTTC. It yields the protein CSAIRQAGANVLTF.

In its sample, this clonotype was seen many times. The rearrangement joins TRBV7-9 to TRBJ2-3; the D gene is possibly TRBD2 (6 bases). CDR3 size: 16 residues. V was clipped by 1 base and J by 4 bases, with 15 bases between them. CDR1 and CDR2 (germline): SEHNR, FQNEAQ (reference sequence). CDR3 DNA sequence: TGTGCCAGCAGCTTAGTGGGCCAGGGAGGCGCAGATACGCAGTATTTT. It yields the protein CASSLVGQGGADTQYF.

In this sample, this clonotype turned up a few times. The V and J genes are TRBV9 and TRBJ1-1; D might be TRBD1 (5 bases). V was pared by 0 bases and J by 6 bases, with 9 bases between. The CDR3 consists of 13 residues. Germline CDR1 reads SGDLS; CDR2 reads YYNGEE. The CDR3 nucleotides are TGTGCCAGCAGCGTAGAGCAGGGCGCTGAAGCTTTCTTT. It encodes CASSVEQGAEAFF.

The table lists this clonotype with a few counts. The chain has TRBV10-3 and TRBJ2-3; the D gene is possibly TRBD2 (6 bases). V was cut by 4 bases and J by 2 bases, with 13 bases left in between. Germline CDR1 ENHRY, CDR2 SYGVKD. The CDR3 has 15 residues. The CDR3 sequence is CAISGGGVFTDTQYF. CDR3 nucleotide sequence: TGTGCCATCAGTGGTGGAGGGGTCTTCACAGATACGCAGTATTTT.

This clonotype has more than one count but fewer than ten. The CDR3 DNA is TGTGCCAGCAATTTACAGCAGGGGCCCTACTATGGCTACACCTTC. Its translation: CASNLQQGPYYGYTF. The rearrangement uses TRBV6-5 and TRBJ1-2; TRBD1 is a possible D gene (6 bases). This CDR3 contains 15 residues. Germline CDR1 reads MNHEY; CDR2 reads SVGAGI. V was shortened by 7 bases and J by 3 bases, with 18 bases between the two germline ends.

This clonotype has ten or more counts. The chain combines TRBV29-1 with TRBJ2-6, with D perhaps TRBD1 or TRBD2 (5 bases each). This CDR3 is 16 amino acids long. Germline V gene data show CDR1 as SQVTM and CDR2 as ANQGSEA. Trimming pared 4 bases from V and 4 bases from J, leaving 17 bases between. CDR3: CSVVRDAQSGANVLTF. The CDR3 bases are TGCAGCGTTGTCCGGGACGCCCAAAGCGGGGCCAACGTCCTGACTTTC.

The J gene is TRBJ2-7, the V gene TRBV5-4; 8 bases are a match to TRBD2. Germline V CDR1 and CDR2: SGHNT, YYREEE (reference sequence). The CDR3 runs to 15 residues. V shed 5 bases, J shed 4 bases, and the junction held 11 bases outside the gene matches. The CDR3 region has the DNA TGTGCCAGCAGTTCCCGGATTGCGGGGGGTTACGAGCAGTACTTC. Translation: CASSSRIAGGYEQYF. Filled out from reference TRBV5-4 and TRBJ2-7, the complete variable domain reads ETGVTQSPTHLIKTRGQQVTLRCSSQSGHNTVSWYQQALGQGPQFIFQYYREEENGRGNFPPRFSGLQFPNYSSELNVNALELDDSALYLCASSSRIAGGYEQYFGPGTRLTVT.

Worth noting for this clonotype: A much larger clonotype is one base distant, so this may be a read error. The gene calls are TRBV5-1 and TRBJ2-3, with 14 bases lining up with TRBD2. The CDR3 extends over 17 amino acids. In germline, CDR1 is SGHRS, CDR2 YFSETQ. The CDR3 protein is CVSSIGLAGGTTDTQYF. Written as DNA, the CDR3 is TGCGTCAGCAGCATAGGACTAGCGGGGGGTACCACAGATACGCAGTATTTT.

This clonotype has a handful of counts. The chain employs TRBV5-1 and TRBJ1-3; D perhaps matches TRBD1 (5 bases). Germline V gene data show CDR1 as SGHRS and CDR2 as YFSETQ. With 6 bases removed from V and 1 base from J, the gap between germline ends came to 23 bases. The CDR3 has 18 residues. The CDR3 sequence: CASTENPGPTYSGNTIYF. The CDR3 DNA reads TGCGCCAGCACCGAAAATCCGGGACCAACTTATTCTGGAAACACCATATATTTT.

This clonotype was observed at least ten times. This chain links TRBV5-1 with TRBJ2-2; D is unclear. Trimming shortened V by 0 bases and J by 7 bases, and 7 bases separated the two germline ends. The germline V gene encodes CDR1 SGHRS and CDR2 YFSETQ. The CDR3 runs 13 residues. The DNA of the CDR3 is TGCGCCAGCAGCTTGGATCCGATCGGGGAGCTGTTTTTT. Its translation is CASSLDPIGELFF.

The chain joins TRBV20-1 to TRBJ1-2; weak D call: TRBD1 (5 bases). With 6 bases removed from V and 8 bases from J, the gap between germline ends came to 16 bases. The length of the CDR3 is 12 residues. The V gene's germline CDR1 is DFQATT and CDR2 SNEGSKA (reference sequence). The CDR3 DNA reads TGCAGTGCGACGGACAAGCTCAGCGGCTACACCTTC. It yields the protein CSATDKLSGYTF.

This clonotype was observed at least ten times. J is TRBJ2-1 and V is TRBV4-1, with D possibly TRBD1 on 6 matching bases. The CDR3 is 17 amino acids. V shed 4 bases and J shed 6 bases, with 22 bases lying between them. From germline, CDR1 is MGHRA and CDR2 YSYEKL. DNA for the CDR3: TGCGCCAGCAGCCGGCTATCCTCAGGGGTTATGGGCAATGAGCAGTTCTTC. Translating it yields CASSRLSSGVMGNEQFF.